These 24 T cell receptor beta chains were all obtained from the same sample, sequenced in a study of beta chain features in type 1 diabetes. Study-wide findings and caveats: TCRB CDR3s were moderately but significantly shorter in Type 1 diabetes patients in all four CD4+ subsets.

Their antigens remain unidentified. Expressed TCRB transcripts were sequenced after all isolated RNA was converted to cDNA. Some clones are missing from TCRdb's copy, which holds only in-frame ones; the method was immunoSEQ multiplex PCR. The data contain hundreds of thousands of clones, roughly 15% of them seen just once; the ten biggest clones take up around 0.015%. The sequenced sample consisted of naive CD4+ T cells from blood. These receptors were taken from a man between 18 and 29 years old with type 1 diabetes.

This clone came up once. The chain recombines TRBV6-5 with TRBJ1-2, with TRBD1 as a possible D gene (5 bases). The CDR3 is 13 amino acids. Per germline, CDR1 MNHEY and CDR2 SVGAGI. V was cut by 6 bases and J by 2 bases, with 10 bases left in between. CDR3 bases: TGTGCCAGCAGCAGGGCGACGAACTATGGCTACACCTTC. Its translation: CASSRATNYGYTF.

This chain joins TRBV5-1 and TRBJ1-1; D is unclear. Germline V CDR1 and CDR2: SGHRS, YFSETQ. V was pared by 4 bases and J by 0 bases, with 13 bases between. The CDR3 covers 15 residues. The CDR3 region has the DNA TGCGCCAGCAGCGCAGGAAACAACATGAACACTGAAGCTTTCTTT. It yields the protein CASSAGNNMNTEAFF.

This clone was found a few times. The gene calls are TRBV10-3 and TRBJ2-7; 7 nucleotides agree with TRBD1. Looked up from germline, CDR1 is ENHRY and CDR2 is SYGVKD. Germline trimming cut 6 bases from V and 5 bases from J; bases unmatched to any gene: 4. The CDR3 spans 12 residues. CDR3 DNA sequence: TGTGCCATCAGCGACAGGGTCCACGAGCAGTACTTC. Its protein is CAISDRVHEQYF.

This clone was observed a handful of times. The chain has TRBV30 and TRBJ1-1; possibly TRBD1 for D (6 bases). This CDR3 has 14 amino acids. The germline V gene encodes CDR1 GTSNPN and CDR2 SVGIG (reference sequence). V lost 5 bases to trimming and J lost 6 bases, with 19 bases between them. CDR3 sequence: CAWGTDRRKAEAFF. CDR3 sequence (DNA): TGTGCCTGGGGCACCGACAGGAGAAAAGCTGAAGCTTTCTTT. Using reference TRBV30 and TRBJ1-1 for the parts outside the CDR3, the full variable domain is SQTIHQWPATLVQPVGSPLSLECTVEGTSNPNLYWYRQAAGRGLQLLFYSVGIGQISSEVPQNLSASRPQDRQFILSSKKLLLSDSGFYLCAWGTDRRKAEAFFGQGTRLTVV.

The CDR3 DNA sequence: TGTGCCAGCAGCTTTCCGCAGGGTATGCAGACCCAGTACTTC. It specifies CASSFPQGMQTQYF. The chain recombines TRBV5-6 with TRBJ2-5; perhaps TRBD1 as D (5 bases). The ends were cut back, 2 bases at V and 6 bases at J, with 14 bases in the middle. The germline gives CDR1 SGHDT, CDR2 YYEEEE. The CDR3 spans 14 residues.

The genes are TRBV7-8 and TRBJ2-5; 8 positions agree with TRBD2. The germline V gene encodes CDR1 SGHVS and CDR2 FQNEAQ. The V and J ends lost 1 base and 8 bases, in that order; junction bases with no gene match: 12. This CDR3 is 16 amino acids long. CDR3 DNA: TGTGCCAGCAGCTTAGGACTGGCGGGAGGCCAAGGAACCCAGTACTTC. It encodes CASSLGLAGGQGTQYF. The full variable domain, with the rest looked up from reference TRBV7-8 and TRBJ2-5, is GAGVSQSPRYKVAKRGQDVALRCDPISGHVSLFWYQQALGQGPEFLTYFQNEAQLDKSGLPSDRFFAERPEGSVSTLKIQRTQQEDSAVYLCASSLGLAGGQGTQYFGPGTRLLVL.

The chain carries TRBV7-8 and TRBJ1-4; no reliable D call. The CDR3 has 13 residues. Trimming left V 1 base short and J 10 bases short, with 10 bases between. Germline-derived CDR1 and CDR2 are SGHVS and FQNEAQ. The CDR3 sequence: CASSLVLSRKLFF. The CDR3 DNA reads TGTGCCAGCAGCTTAGTTCTGTCCCGAAAACTGTTTTTT.

This clone was found a few times. V gene TRBV9 combines with J gene TRBJ2-5; 8 bases fit TRBD1. TRBJ2-7 explains the end of the DNA better; the J call may be wrong. Germline loops: CDR1 SGDLS, CDR2 YYNGEE. This CDR3 has 16 amino acids. CDR3 amino acids: CASSVGGTGTSYEQYF. For the CDR3, the DNA is TGTGCCAGCAGCGTTGGGGGGACAGGAACGTCCTACGAGCAGTACTTC.

This clone was found a few times. This sequence joins TRBV27 and TRBJ2-3, with 11 bases aligning to TRBD2. Germline loops: CDR1 MNHEY, CDR2 SMNVEV (reference sequence). CDR3 length: 14 residues. The J segment lost 3 bases and the V segment lost 8 bases, leaving 4 bases of the junction unmatched. DNA of the CDR3: TGTGCCAGCGCACTAGCGGGAGTTACAGATACGCAGTATTTT. The encoded protein is CASALAGVTDTQYF.

There are a few counts of this clone. This chain links TRBV7-9 with TRBJ1-4; TRBD1 matches 8 bases. The CDR3 sequence is 15 residues long. Germline V gives CDR1 SEHNR, CDR2 FQNEAQ (reference sequence). With V trimmed by 5 bases and J by 10 bases, 12 bases remained unmatched. The DNA of the CDR3 is TGTGCCAGCAGCGACAGGGGCGAAGGATGGGGAAAACTGTTTTTT. It is translated as CASSDRGEGWGKLFF.

This clone has a handful of counts. This sequence joins TRBV18 and TRBJ2-7, with a possible D match to TRBD2 (6 bases). The CDR3 sequence is 15 residues long. Trimming took off 6 bases at V and 1 base at J, with 16 bases between the two ends. Germline-derived CDR1 and CDR2 are KGHSH and LQKENI. CDR3 amino acids: CASSHGGAESYEQYF. The CDR3 nucleotides are TGTGCCAGCTCCCATGGAGGGGCGGAATCCTACGAGCAGTACTTC.

This clone occurred a few times. This chain uses TRBV7-2 with TRBJ2-7; D possibly corresponds to TRBD2 (7 bases). V gave up 2 bases and J gave up 1 base, with 12 bases separating them. The CDR3 contains 15 residues. From germline, CDR1 is SGHTA and CDR2 FQGNSA. The CDR3 DNA sequence: TGTGCCAGCAGCTTAAGGGGGGGGGATTCCTACGAGCAGTACTTC. Translating gives CASSLRGGDSYEQYF.

This rearrangement joins TRBV11-3 to TRBJ2-2, with a weak D call TRBD1 (5 bases). Trimming cost V 3 bases and J 1 base, with 9 bases left between them. Germline CDR1 reads SGHNT; CDR2 reads YENEEA. This CDR3 has 15 amino acids. In nucleotides, the CDR3 is TGTGCCAGCAGCTTTGGGCAGGGGAACACCGGGGAGCTGTTTTTT. Amino acids: CASSFGQGNTGELFF.

The rearrangement links TRBV30 to TRBJ1-5; TRBD1 is a possible D gene (6 bases). The CDR3 runs 13 residues. Looked up from germline, CDR1 is GTSNPN and CDR2 is SVGIG (reference sequence). V gave up 3 bases and J gave up 5 bases, with 11 bases separating them. CDR3 DNA sequence: TGTGCCTGGAGGCAGGGGATCCATCAGCCCCAGCATTTT. Translating gives CAWRQGIHQPQHF.

In this sample, this clone turned up a few times. This CDR3 reads CASSQPLLDRVDEQYF. The CDR3, as DNA: TGCGCCAGCAGCCAACCCTTGCTGGACAGGGTCGACGAGCAGTACTTC. The chain combines TRBV4-1 with TRBJ2-7, with 8 bases lining up with TRBD1. The V segment lost 2 bases and the J segment 5 bases; nucleotides outside the gene matches: 11. Germline loops: CDR1 MGHRA, CDR2 YSYEKL. CDR3 length equals 16 residues.

This clone has just a few counts. The chain couples TRBV7-2 to TRBJ2-1, with 7 nucleotides matching TRBD2. Per the germline V gene, CDR1 is SGHTA and CDR2 is FQGNSA. The CDR3 length is 18 residues. J lost 8 bases, V lost 1 base, and 17 bases had no gene match. CDR3 DNA: TGTGCCAGCAGCTTAGGTCCCGGCAGGAGCGGGGTTATCGATGAGCAGTTCTTC. Protein sequence: CASSLGPGRSGVIDEQFF.

This chain joins TRBV23-1 and TRBJ1-3; no definite D call. TRBV23-1 falls under the ORF class, with uncertain function. This CDR3 is built from 14 residues. Deletions cut 4 bases from V and 9 bases from J, with 16 bases between. In nucleotides, the CDR3 is TGCGCCAGCAGTCCTCAGTCTTCTTGGAGCACCATATATTTT. Translation: CASSPQSSWSTIYF.

This clone showed up just a few times. V is TRBV30 and J is TRBJ2-7; 9 positions agree with TRBD1. Germline-derived CDR1 and CDR2 are GTSNPN and SVGIG (reference sequence). The junction had 11 bases not matched to a gene; V was cut back by 3 bases and J by 5 bases. CDR3 length: 15 residues. The DNA for the CDR3 is TGTGCCTGGAGCCAAGCCCCGGGACAGGGCAACGAGCAGTACTTC. Protein sequence: CAWSQAPGQGNEQYF.

This clone was counted between two and nine times. V and J are TRBV6-5 and TRBJ2-4; D might be TRBD1 (6 bases). This CDR3 spans 14 amino acids. V lost 5 bases and J 9 bases, leaving 17 bases between the germline ends. The germline V gene has CDR1 MNHEY and CDR2 SVGAGI. The DNA of the CDR3 is TGTGCCAGCAGTAAAACGGACAGTTCTGCCATTCAGTACTTC. This codes for CASSKTDSSAIQYF.

V gene TRBV25-1 combines with J gene TRBJ1-2, with 7 bases aligning to TRBD1. The CDR3 is made up of 14 amino acids. Germline CDR1 and CDR2: MGHDK and SYGVNS. The V segment lost 3 bases and the J segment 2 bases; nucleotides outside the gene matches: 3. The CDR3 DNA follows: TGTGCCAGCAGTGACGAACAGGGGAACTATGGCTACACCTTC. Protein: CASSDEQGNYGYTF.

This clone turned up a few times. J is TRBJ2-3 and V is TRBV21-1; TRBD2, as called in the table, went unchecked against the DNA. TRBV21-1 is noted as a pseudogene. The CDR3 runs 16 residues. The CDR3 nucleotides read TGTGCCAGCGGGGGACTAGCGGGAGGGCCGCCTTGGACGCAGTATTTT. It encodes CASGGLAGGPPWTQYF.

This clone was picked up a small number of times. This rearrangement joins TRBV5-1 to TRBJ2-2, with D possibly TRBD2 on 6 matching bases. V gave up 4 bases and J gave up 4 bases, with 14 bases separating them. Germline values: CDR1 SGHRS, CDR2 YFSETQ. The CDR3 extends over 15 amino acids. The chain's CDR3 is CASSDGPGGTGELFF. Here the CDR3 DNA reads TGCGCCAGCAGCGATGGTCCCGGGGGCACCGGGGAGCTGTTTTTT.

The V gene is TRBV28, the J gene TRBJ2-7, with a weak D call TRBD1 (6 bases). Germline V gives CDR1 MDHEN, CDR2 SYDVKM. V was shortened by 1 base and J by 3 bases, with 13 bases between the two germline ends. The CDR3 extends over 15 amino acids. In DNA, the CDR3 is TGTGCCAGCAGTTTATACTCAGGGACAAACTACGAGCAGTACTTC. This translates into CASSLYSGTNYEQYF.

The chain has TRBV25-1 and TRBJ1-5; possible D gene TRBD1, 5 bases. There are 16 residues in the CDR3. Germline V gene lookup returns CDR1 MGHDK and CDR2 SYGVNS. V lost 2 bases and J 3 bases, leaving 14 bases between the germline ends. Here the CDR3 DNA reads TGTGCCAGCAGTGAAGGTGTGGGGGGAGTCAATCAGCCCCAGCATTTT. Encoded protein: CASSEGVGGVNQPQHF.